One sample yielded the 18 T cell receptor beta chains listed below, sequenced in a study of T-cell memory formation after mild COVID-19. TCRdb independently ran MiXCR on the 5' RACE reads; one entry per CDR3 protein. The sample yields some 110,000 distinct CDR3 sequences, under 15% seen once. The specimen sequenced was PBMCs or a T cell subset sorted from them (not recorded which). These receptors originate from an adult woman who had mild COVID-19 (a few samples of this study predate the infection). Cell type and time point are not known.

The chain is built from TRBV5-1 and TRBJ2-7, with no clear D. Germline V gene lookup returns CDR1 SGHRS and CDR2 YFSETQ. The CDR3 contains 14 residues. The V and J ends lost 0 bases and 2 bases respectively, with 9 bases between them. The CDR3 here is CASSLEDATYEQYF. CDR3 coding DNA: TGCGCCAGCAGCTTGGAGGACGCAACCTACGAGCAGTACTTC.

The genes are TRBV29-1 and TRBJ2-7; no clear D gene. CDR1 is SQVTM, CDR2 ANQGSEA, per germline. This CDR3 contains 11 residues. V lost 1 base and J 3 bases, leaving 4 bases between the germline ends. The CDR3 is CSVEGDYEQYF. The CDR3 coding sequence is TGCAGCGTTGAAGGTGACTACGAGCAGTACTTC.

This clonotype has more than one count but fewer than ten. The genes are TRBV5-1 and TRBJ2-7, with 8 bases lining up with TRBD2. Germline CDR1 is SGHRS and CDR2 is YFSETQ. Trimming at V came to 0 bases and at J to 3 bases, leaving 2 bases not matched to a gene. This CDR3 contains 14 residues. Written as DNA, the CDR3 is TGCGCCAGCAGCTTGGGCGGGAGGTTCTACGAGCAGTACTTC. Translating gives CASSLGGRFYEQYF. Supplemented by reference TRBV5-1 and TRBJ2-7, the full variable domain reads KAGVTQTPRYLIKTRGQQVTLSCSPISGHRSVSWYQQTPGQGLQFLFEYFSETQRNKGNFPGRFSGRQFSNSRSEMNVSTLELGDSALYLCASSLGGRFYEQYFGPGTRLTVT.

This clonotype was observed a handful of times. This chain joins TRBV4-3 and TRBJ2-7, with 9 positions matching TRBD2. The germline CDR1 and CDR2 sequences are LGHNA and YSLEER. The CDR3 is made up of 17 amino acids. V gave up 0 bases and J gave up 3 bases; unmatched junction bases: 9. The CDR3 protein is CASSQDRETSGYYEQYF. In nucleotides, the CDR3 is TGCGCCAGCAGCCAAGATCGCGAGACTAGCGGATACTACGAGCAGTACTTC.

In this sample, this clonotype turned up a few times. The CDR3, as DNA: TGTGCCAGCAGCGTAGCGGGGGGGGTAGGAGTCACTGAAGCTTTCTTT. It codes for CASSVAGGVGVTEAFF. The rearrangement uses TRBV9 and TRBJ1-1; possible D gene TRBD1, 5 bases. Germline V CDR1 and CDR2: SGDLS, YYNGEE. Trimming removed 0 bases from V and 4 bases from J, with 16 bases in between. The CDR3 extends over 16 amino acids.

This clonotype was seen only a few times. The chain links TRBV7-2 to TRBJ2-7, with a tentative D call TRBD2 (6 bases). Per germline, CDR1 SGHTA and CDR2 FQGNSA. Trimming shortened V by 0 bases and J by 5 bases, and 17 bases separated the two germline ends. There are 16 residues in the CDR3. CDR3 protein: CASSLARGSVGDEQYF. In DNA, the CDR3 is TGTGCCAGCAGCTTAGCGCGGGGTTCAGTGGGGGACGAGCAGTACTTC.

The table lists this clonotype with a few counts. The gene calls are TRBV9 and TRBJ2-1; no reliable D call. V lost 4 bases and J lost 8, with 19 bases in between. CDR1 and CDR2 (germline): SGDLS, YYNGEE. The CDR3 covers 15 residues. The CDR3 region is CASSPRSPRWDEQFF. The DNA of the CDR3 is TGTGCCAGCAGCCCTCGGAGCCCCCGGTGGGATGAGCAGTTCTTC.

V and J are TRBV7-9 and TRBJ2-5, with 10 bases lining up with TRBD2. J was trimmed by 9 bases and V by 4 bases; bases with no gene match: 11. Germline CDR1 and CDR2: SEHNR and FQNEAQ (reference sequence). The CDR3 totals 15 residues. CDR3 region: CASSSGLADFRAQYF. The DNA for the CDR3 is TGTGCCAGCAGCTCTGGACTAGCGGATTTCAGGGCCCAGTACTTC. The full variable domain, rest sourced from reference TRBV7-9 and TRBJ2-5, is DTGVSQNPRHKITKRGQNVTFRCDPISEHNRLYWYRQTLGQGPEFLTYFQNEAQLEKSRLLSDRFSAERPKGSFSTLEIQRTEQGDSAMYLCASSSGLADFRAQYFGPGTRLLVL.

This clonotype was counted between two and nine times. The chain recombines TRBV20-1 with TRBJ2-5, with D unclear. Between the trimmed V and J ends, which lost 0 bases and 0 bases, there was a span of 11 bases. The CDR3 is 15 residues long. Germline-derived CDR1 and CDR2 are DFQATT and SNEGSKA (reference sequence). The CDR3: CSARDSPEYQETQYF. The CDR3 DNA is TGCAGTGCTAGAGATTCCCCGGAGTACCAAGAGACCCAGTACTTC.

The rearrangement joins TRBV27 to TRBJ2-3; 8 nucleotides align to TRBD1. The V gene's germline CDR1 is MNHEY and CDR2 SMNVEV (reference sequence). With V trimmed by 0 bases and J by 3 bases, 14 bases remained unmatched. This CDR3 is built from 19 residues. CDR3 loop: CASSLSGTGLNISTDTQYF. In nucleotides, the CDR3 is TGTGCCAGCAGTTTATCCGGGACAGGCCTAAATATTAGTACAGATACGCAGTATTTT.

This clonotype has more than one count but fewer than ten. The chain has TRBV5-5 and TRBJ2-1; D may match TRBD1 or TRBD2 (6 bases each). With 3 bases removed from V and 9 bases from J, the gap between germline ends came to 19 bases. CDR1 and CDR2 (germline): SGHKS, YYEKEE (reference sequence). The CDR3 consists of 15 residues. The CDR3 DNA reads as TGTGCCAGCAGCTCGGAGGGGGAGAGTTGGGGTGAGCAGTTCTTC. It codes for CASSSEGESWGEQFF.

The CDR3 DNA reads TGTGCCAGCAGTCCCGGCACCGGCGAGCAGTACTTC. Translated: CASSPGTGEQYF. The rearrangement uses TRBV12-3 or TRBV12-4 and TRBJ2-7, with D hard to call. V lost 5 bases and J lost 6, with 11 bases in between. The CDR3 contains 12 residues.

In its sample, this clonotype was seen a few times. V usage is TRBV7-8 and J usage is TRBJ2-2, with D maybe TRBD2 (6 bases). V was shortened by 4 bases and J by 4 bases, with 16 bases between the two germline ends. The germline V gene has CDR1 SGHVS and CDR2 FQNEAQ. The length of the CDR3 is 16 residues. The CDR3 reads CASSSKGLPLTGELFF. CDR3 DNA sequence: TGTGCCAGCAGCTCAAAGGGACTTCCACTCACCGGGGAGCTGTTTTTT.

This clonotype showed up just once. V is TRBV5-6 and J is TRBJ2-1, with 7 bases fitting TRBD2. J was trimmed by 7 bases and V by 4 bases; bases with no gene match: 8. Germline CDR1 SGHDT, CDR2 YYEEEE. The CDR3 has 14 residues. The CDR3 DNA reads TGTGCCAGCAGCCCCGGCGGGGGATGGAATGAGCAGTTCTTC. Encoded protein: CASSPGGGWNEQFF. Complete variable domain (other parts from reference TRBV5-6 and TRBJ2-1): DAGVTQSPTHLIKTRGQQVTLRCSPKSGHDTVSWYQQALGQGPQFIFQYYEEEERQRGNFPDRFSGHQFPNYSSELNVNALLLGDSALYLCASSPGGGWNEQFFGPGTRLTVL.

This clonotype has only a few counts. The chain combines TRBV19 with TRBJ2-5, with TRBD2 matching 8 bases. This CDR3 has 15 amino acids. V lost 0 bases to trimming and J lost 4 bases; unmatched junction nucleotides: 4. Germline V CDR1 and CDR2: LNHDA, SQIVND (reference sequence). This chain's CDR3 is CASSIDSGTRETQYF. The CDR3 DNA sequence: TGTGCCAGTAGTATAGATAGCGGGACCCGAGAGACCCAGTACTTC.

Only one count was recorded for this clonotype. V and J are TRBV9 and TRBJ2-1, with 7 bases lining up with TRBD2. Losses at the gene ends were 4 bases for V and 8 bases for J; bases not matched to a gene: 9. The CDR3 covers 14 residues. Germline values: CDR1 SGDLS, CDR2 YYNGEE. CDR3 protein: CASSRSGRGYEQFF. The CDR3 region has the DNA TGTGCCAGCAGCCGTAGCGGGCGGGGCTATGAGCAGTTCTTC.

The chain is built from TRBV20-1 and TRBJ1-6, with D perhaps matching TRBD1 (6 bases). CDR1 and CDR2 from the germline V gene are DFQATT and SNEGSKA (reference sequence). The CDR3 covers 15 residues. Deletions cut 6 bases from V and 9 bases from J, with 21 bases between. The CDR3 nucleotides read TGCAGTGCCGCTACTTTGGCAGGGGAGAGTTCACCCCTCCACTTT. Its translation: CSAATLAGESSPLHF.

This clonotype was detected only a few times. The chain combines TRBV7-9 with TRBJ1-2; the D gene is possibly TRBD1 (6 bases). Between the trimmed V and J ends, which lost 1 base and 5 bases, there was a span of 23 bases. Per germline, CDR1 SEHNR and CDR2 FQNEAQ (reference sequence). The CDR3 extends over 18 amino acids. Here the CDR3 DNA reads TGTGCCAGCAGCTTAGTCGGTTGGACAGCACACCAAATGTATGGCTACACCTTC. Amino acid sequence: CASSLVGWTAHQMYGYTF.